The 27 T cell receptor beta chains below were found in one sample sequenced in a study of blood T cells in healthy people across ages. With a J-beta primer mix and a sample-barcoded 5' primer, a second PCR ran about 6 to 11 cycles. Via MiXCR, TCRdb re-called the 5' RACE reads, giving one row per CDR3 protein. The sample lists around 1,800,000 distinct CDR3 sequences, more than 35% occurring once. The sequenced sample consisted of blood. These receptors all stem from a human donor in good health.

In its sample, this clonotype was seen a few times. The J gene is TRBJ2-5, the V gene TRBV29-1; 10 bases are shared with TRBD2. With V trimmed by 4 bases and J by 3 bases, 14 bases remained unmatched. Germline V gene data show CDR1 as SQVTM and CDR2 as ANQGSEA. The CDR3 consists of 17 residues. CDR3 nucleotides: TGCAGCGTTGTTTGGACTAGCGGCGTACTTCCGGAAGAGACCCAGTACTTC. Protein product: CSVVWTSGVLPEETQYF.

This clonotype has more than one count but fewer than ten. V usage is TRBV5-1 and J usage is TRBJ2-4; D call uncertain. Matching the DNA end better, TRBJ2-7 makes the J call doubtful. The CDR3 is made up of 12 amino acids. The germline gives CDR1 SGHRS, CDR2 YFSETQ. As DNA, the CDR3 is TGCGCCAGCAGCTTGAACGGTGGCGAGCAGTACTTC. Its protein is CASSLNGGEQYF.

The V gene is TRBV6-1, the J gene TRBJ2-5, with 7 bases aligning to TRBD1. TRBJ2-7 matches the DNA end more closely, so the J call is doubtful. The CDR3 runs to 18 residues. Germline CDR1 reads MNHNS; CDR2 reads SASEGT. In DNA form, the CDR3 reads TGTGCCAGCAGTGATGGGTTATGGAGCACAGGGGTAACGTACGAGCAGTACTTC. This codes for CASSDGLWSTGVTYEQYF.

The chain joins TRBV6-2 or TRBV6-3 to TRBJ2-7; D unresolved. V was shortened by 2 bases and J by 3 bases, with 14 bases between the two germline ends. Germline CDR1 reads MNHEY; CDR2 reads SVGEGT. This CDR3 has 15 amino acids. CDR3 residues: CASSYVAGENYEQYF. CDR3 nucleotides: TGTGCCAGCAGTTACGTAGCAGGTGAGAACTACGAGCAGTACTTC.

This chain links TRBV6-2 or TRBV6-3 with TRBJ2-6; D not certain. The CDR3 contains 17 residues. V lost 0 bases, J lost 0 bases, and 9 bases lay in between. The germline CDR1 and CDR2 sequences are MNHEY and SVGEGT. The CDR3 region has the DNA TGTGCCAGCAGTTACTCGAGGTCCTCCTCTGGGGCCAACGTCCTGACTTTC. Its protein is CASSYSRSSSGANVLTF.

This clonotype occurred a few times. The CDR3 loop reads CASSLVGQRTIDTQYF. The CDR3 DNA follows: TGCGCCAGCAGCTTGGTGGGACAGAGGACCATCGATACGCAGTATTTT. The genes are TRBV5-1 and TRBJ2-3, with TRBD1 matching over 7 bases. The CDR3 sequence is 16 residues long. The V segment lost 0 bases and the J segment 6 bases; nucleotides outside the gene matches: 10. From germline, CDR1 is SGHRS and CDR2 YFSETQ.

This chain uses TRBV5-1 with TRBJ1-4, with D possibly being TRBD1 (6 bases). Between the trimmed V and J ends, which lost 4 bases and 4 bases, there was a span of 17 bases. This CDR3 region has 16 residues. Germline-derived CDR1 and CDR2 are SGHRS and YFSETQ. CDR3 sequence (DNA): TGCGCCAGCAGCACCCGTAGACAGGCGATTAATGAAAAACTGTTTTTT. Protein: CASSTRRQAINEKLFF.

The rearrangement uses TRBV4-3 and TRBJ1-6; D is uncertain. Trimming cost V 0 bases and J 9 bases, with 6 bases left between them. CDR1 and CDR2 from the germline V gene are LGHNA and YSLEER. CDR3 length: 13 amino acids. In nucleotides, the CDR3 is TGCGCCAGCAGCCAAGAGTTAAGTTCACCCCTCCACTTT. This translates into CASSQELSSPLHF.

This chain joins TRBV6-2 or TRBV6-3 and TRBJ2-7, with TRBD1 as a possible D gene (6 bases). V gave up 0 bases and J gave up 2 bases, with 14 bases separating them. The CDR3 totals 16 residues. Germline V gene data show CDR1 as MNHEY and CDR2 as SVGEGT. The CDR3 DNA reads TGTGCCAGCAGTTACTCGGGTGGGACACCAACCTACGAGCAGTACTTC. Protein product: CASSYSGGTPTYEQYF.

CDR3 DNA sequence: TGTGCCAGCAGCCCCCAGGGGGGGGCCCCCGGGGAGCTGTTTTTT. Its protein product is CASSPQGGAPGELFF. This chain joins TRBV4-2 and TRBJ2-2; TRBD1 or TRBD2 may be the D gene (7 bases each). V lost 4 bases to trimming and J lost 6 bases, with 15 bases between them. Germline lookup yields CDR1 LGHNA and CDR2 YNFKEQ. CDR3 length equals 15 residues.

This clonotype was seen a handful of times. The chain recombines TRBV6-5 with TRBJ2-3; TRBD1 might be the D (5 bases). Germline-derived CDR1 and CDR2 are MNHEY and SVGAGI. This CDR3 comprises 13 residues. V gave up 10 bases and J gave up 1 base, with 12 bases separating them. CDR3 amino acids: CANRTVGTDTQYF. CDR3 sequence (DNA): TGTGCCAACAGGACGGTGGGCACAGATACGCAGTATTTT.

The V gene is TRBV11-2, the J gene TRBJ2-3, with 9 bases that match TRBD2. The CDR3 runs to 16 residues. Germline V gene sequence: CDR1 SGHAT, CDR2 FQNNGV. The ends lost 1 base at V and 5 bases at J; junction bases unmatched: 7. CDR3 sequence: CASSLGPGSGGDTQYF. In DNA, the CDR3 is TGTGCCAGCAGCTTAGGACCGGGTAGCGGGGGAGATACGCAGTATTTT.

This clonotype was detected only a few times. This sequence joins TRBV7-2 and TRBJ2-7, with a tentative D call TRBD2 (6 bases). Looked up from germline, CDR1 is SGHTA and CDR2 is FQGNSA. CDR3 size: 13 residues. V shed 3 bases and J shed 6 bases, with 12 bases lying between them. In DNA, the CDR3 is TGTGCCAGCAGCTTCTCGGAGGGTAGCGAGCAGTACTTC. It specifies CASSFSEGSEQYF.

This clonotype appeared many times. The chain employs TRBV7-2 and TRBJ1-5; D is undetermined. V was pared by 7 bases and J by 4 bases, with 14 bases between. This CDR3 is built from 14 residues. Germline values: CDR1 SGHTA, CDR2 FQGNSA. The CDR3 loop reads CASTPDGTNQPQHF. The CDR3 coding sequence is TGTGCCAGCACCCCGGACGGAACTAATCAGCCCCAGCATTTT.

This chain connects TRBV7-2 to TRBJ2-5; 12 nucleotides agree with TRBD1. The germline gives CDR1 SGHTA, CDR2 FQGNSA. This CDR3 has 16 residues. Trimming at V came to 3 bases and at J to 5 bases, leaving 7 bases not matched to a gene. The CDR3 DNA reads as TGTGCCAGCAGCTTCCGGGACGGGACAGGGGGCGAGACCCAGTACTTC. This encodes CASSFRDGTGGETQYF.

The chain joins TRBV11-3 to TRBJ2-4; 7 bases agree with TRBD2. Judging by the DNA end, TRBJ2-7 fits better; the J call may be wrong. The CDR3 loop spans 12 amino acids. Per germline, CDR1 SGHNT and CDR2 YENEEA. The CDR3 loop is CASSWTRSEQYF. CDR3 nucleotide sequence: TGTGCCAGCAGCTGGACTAGAAGCGAGCAGTACTTC.

The V call is TRBV20-1, the J call TRBJ2-1, with a tentative D call TRBD1 (6 bases). This CDR3 is 15 amino acids long. From germline, CDR1 is DFQATT and CDR2 SNEGSKA (reference sequence). V was cut by 3 bases and J by 5 bases, with 17 bases left in between. CDR3: CSASHTGIEDNEQFF. The DNA of the CDR3 is TGCAGTGCTAGTCACACAGGGATTGAGGACAATGAGCAGTTCTTC.

This clonotype has a handful of counts. The chain links TRBV10-3 to TRBJ2-3, with D uncertain. Germline V gene data show CDR1 as ENHRY and CDR2 as SYGVKD. V was trimmed by 3 bases and J by 4 bases, leaving 11 bases between them. The CDR3 length is 14 residues. The CDR3: CAISDRVSADTQYF. CDR3 nucleotide sequence: TGTGCCATCAGTGACCGGGTTTCCGCAGATACGCAGTATTTT.

About this clonotype: An end of the junction differs from the germline gene, which may be a read error. This chain joins TRBV2 and TRBJ2-1; perhaps TRBD1 as D (6 bases). The CDR3 spans 13 residues. The germline gives CDR1 SNHLY, CDR2 FYNNEI. The chain's CDR3 is CACSEAVGGEQFF. The DNA for the CDR3 is TGTGCCTGCAGTGAAGCGGTAGGGGGTGAGCAGTTCTTC.

At least ten counts were recorded for this clonotype. The chain has TRBV15 and TRBJ2-1; D may be TRBD2 (5 bases). The germline gives CDR1 LNHNV, CDR2 YYDKDF (reference sequence). V lost 5 bases to trimming and J lost 7 bases, with 12 bases between them. The length of the CDR3 is 13 residues. This chain's CDR3 is CATSRGVSNEQFF. The CDR3 DNA is TGTGCCACCAGCCGGGGAGTGTCAAATGAGCAGTTCTTC.

The chain combines TRBV9 with TRBJ1-6, with D perhaps matching TRBD1 (6 bases). The CDR3 loop spans 16 amino acids. Per the germline V gene, CDR1 is SGDLS and CDR2 is YYNGEE. Trimming shortened V by 4 bases and J by 1 base, and 12 bases separated the two germline ends. The CDR3 spells CASSYNRESYNSPLHF. CDR3 DNA: TGTGCCAGCAGCTACAACAGGGAATCCTATAATTCACCCCTCCACTTT.

The V and J genes are TRBV7-2 and TRBJ2-4, with 7 bases that match TRBD2. The J call may be wrong; the DNA end is better matched by TRBJ2-7. The CDR3 covers 17 residues. Germline CDR1 SGHTA, CDR2 FQGNSA. The CDR3 is CASSLDSGGGTTYEQYF. The CDR3 DNA reads as TGTGCCAGCAGCTTAGATTCGGGCGGGGGAACAACCTACGAGCAGTACTTC.

This CDR3 reads CASSPDREKPYEQYF. The CDR3, as DNA: TGTGCCAGCAGCCCTGACAGAGAAAAGCCCTACGAGCAGTACTTC. The chain uses TRBV7-9 and TRBJ2-7; a weak D match, TRBD1 (5 bases). Trimming took 5 bases from V and 2 from J, leaving 16 bases between them. Germline CDR1 reads SEHNR; CDR2 reads FQNEAQ (reference sequence). The CDR3 has 15 residues.

This clonotype was detected only once. This sequence joins TRBV12-3 or TRBV12-4 and TRBJ2-3; D not resolved. Trimming removed 5 bases at V and 4 bases at J, with 13 bases between. This CDR3 has 14 residues. The CDR3 region has the DNA TGTGCCAGCAGTCCCCAGTTCCGGCCAGATACGCAGTATTTT. This translates into CASSPQFRPDTQYF.

The CDR3 reads CASSLQGLRNEQFF. CDR3 DNA: TGTGCCAGCAGTTTACAGGGACTAAGGAATGAGCAGTTCTTC. The chain links TRBV12-3 or TRBV12-4 to TRBJ2-1; 7 bases agree with TRBD2. V lost 2 bases to trimming and J lost 7 bases; unmatched junction nucleotides: 5. CDR3 size: 14 residues.

This clonotype was counted only a few times. The V gene is TRBV7-2, the J gene TRBJ2-1; 14 bases are shared with TRBD2. Unmatched junction bases numbered 7, after V lost 4 bases and J lost 8 bases. Germline V gene sequence: CDR1 SGHTA, CDR2 FQGNSA. The CDR3 consists of 16 residues. In DNA, the CDR3 is TGTGCCAGCAGCTCAAGACTAGCGGGGGGGCTCTATGAGCAGTTCTTC. This gives the protein CASSSRLAGGLYEQFF.

This rearrangement joins TRBV20-1 to TRBJ2-7; D might be TRBD2 (5 bases). CDR1 and CDR2 from the germline V gene are DFQATT and SNEGSKA (reference sequence). V shed 6 bases and J shed 3 bases, with 18 bases lying between them. CDR3 size: 14 residues. The CDR3 DNA follows: TGCAGTGCCATGTTGGGCGGGCAGATCTACGAGCAGTACTTC. Encoded protein: CSAMLGGQIYEQYF.